The source of this T cell receptor beta chain is a study of blood T cells in healthy people across ages. General study findings and limits: Estimated diversity that came from one million T cells was considered an underestimate. The fall in TCR beta diversity per million T cells was roughly linear with age. Relative to aged donors, long-lived donors carried more naive CD4+ cells and displayed higher diversity.

This clonotype turned up a few times. Its target is not known. The length of the CDR3 is 16 residues. Trimming took 4 bases from V and 2 from J; bases not matched to a gene: 7. Per germline, CDR1 SGHRS and CDR2 YFSETQ. The authors ran a second PCR of about 6 to 11 cycles using a sample-barcoded 5' primer and a J-beta primer mix. TCRdb ran MiXCR on the 5' RACE reads and lists one entry per CDR3 protein. The sample comprises 800,000 to 950,000 distinct CDR3 sequences, about 37% of which are singletons, and 10% to 15% rests with the top ten. This TCR came from a man aged 18 to 29 in good health. The chain recombines TRBV5-1 with TRBJ2-3, with 10 bases that match TRBD1. The sequenced sample consisted of blood. CDR3 in amino acids: CASSAGTGVVTDTQYF. DNA for the CDR3: TGCGCCAGCAGCGCCGGGACAGGGGTAGTCACAGATACGCAGTATTTT.